These 26 T cell receptor beta chains originate from one sample sequenced in a study of neurological immune-mediated disorders. TCRdb passed the 5' RACE reads through MiXCR, listing each CDR3 protein once. This table holds 45,000 or so distinct CDR3 sequences, about 13% found once. Sequencing used PBMCs. Source of these receptors: a female donor in good health.

This clonotype was observed many times. The chain is built from TRBV11-2 and TRBJ2-1, with unresolved D. Per germline, CDR1 SGHAT and CDR2 FQNNGV. This CDR3 has 14 amino acids. Deletions cut 5 bases from V and 6 bases from J, with 14 bases between. CDR3 DNA sequence: TGTGCCAGCAGCCCTTCACCCTTACCCAATGAGCAGTTCTTC. Protein: CASSPSPLPNEQFF.

This clonotype has at least ten counts. The chain couples TRBV5-1 to TRBJ1-1; D not resolved. Germline V gene sequence: CDR1 SGHRS, CDR2 YFSETQ. The CDR3 extends over 15 amino acids. V was clipped by 0 bases and J by 0 bases, with 9 bases between them. The CDR3 here is CASSLEPLMNTEAFF. The CDR3 nucleotides read TGCGCCAGCAGCTTGGAACCGTTGATGAACACTGAAGCTTTCTTT.

This clonotype has only a few counts. The chain couples TRBV7-2 to TRBJ2-3, with 7 bases matching TRBD2. Trimming cost V 3 bases and J 3 bases; bases outside gene matches: 9. The CDR3 extends over 16 amino acids. Germline-derived CDR1 and CDR2 are SGHTA and FQGNSA. CDR3 DNA: TGTGCCAGCAGCTTTAGAAGGACTAGTGTTACAGATACGCAGTATTTT. Translated, it gives CASSFRRTSVTDTQYF.

This clonotype was recorded only once. This chain uses TRBV27 with TRBJ2-7; D might be TRBD1 (6 bases). CDR1 is MNHEY, CDR2 SMNVEV, per germline (reference sequence). V was clipped by 3 bases and J by 0 bases, with 12 bases between them. The CDR3 spans 15 residues. The CDR3 bases are TGTGCCAGCAGTTTCCGTCAGGGGTTCTCCTACGAGCAGTACTTC. Amino acids: CASSFRQGFSYEQYF.

As for this clonotype: At one boundary the junction diverges from the germline segment, which might be a read error. The chain carries TRBV5-5 and TRBJ2-7; 7 nucleotides line up with TRBD1. The CDR3 spans 14 residues. CDR1 is SGHKS, CDR2 YYEKEE, per germline (reference sequence). The CDR3 spells CAISPTGIPFEQYF. The DNA for the CDR3 is TGTGCCATCAGCCCGACAGGGATCCCCTTCGAGCAGTACTTC.

This clonotype was seen at least ten times. This sequence joins TRBV20-1 and TRBJ1-3; tentatively, D is TRBD1 (6 bases). CDR1 is DFQATT and CDR2 is SNEGSKA in the germline V gene (reference sequence). The CDR3 has 14 residues. V was cut by 5 bases and J by 2 bases, with 13 bases left in between. The DNA of the CDR3 is TGCAGTGCTGCCACGGGACAACCTGGAAACACCATATATTTT. Translated: CSAATGQPGNTIYF.

At least ten counts were recorded for this clonotype. The rearrangement uses TRBV9 and TRBJ2-3; TRBD2 is a possible D gene (6 bases). In germline, CDR1 is SGDLS, CDR2 YYNGEE. Trimming took 4 bases from V and 2 from J, leaving 17 bases between them. This CDR3 has 16 residues. The CDR3 loop is CASSPRPRDLTDTQYF. Written as DNA, the CDR3 is TGTGCCAGCAGCCCCCGGCCGCGGGACCTCACAGATACGCAGTATTTT.

This clonotype was detected many times. The chain is built from TRBV12-3 or TRBV12-4 and TRBJ1-1, with D possibly matching TRBD1 (5 bases). Trimming removed 5 bases at V and 0 bases at J, with 13 bases between. The CDR3 runs 15 residues. DNA of the CDR3: TGTGCCAGCAGTCAGTCCGGGACCTTGAACACTGAAGCTTTCTTT. As protein: CASSQSGTLNTEAFF.

This clonotype showed up many times. This chain connects TRBV6-5 to TRBJ2-7; 8 bases map to TRBD1. The CDR3 loop spans 14 amino acids. The V gene's germline CDR1 is MNHEY and CDR2 SVGAGI. V trimming: 4 bases; J trimming: 0 bases; junction bases outside the gene matches: 2. The CDR3 DNA follows: TGTGCCAGCAGTTCCGACAGGGGCTCCTACGAGCAGTACTTC. This sequence encodes CASSSDRGSYEQYF.

As for this clonotype: One base away lies a much larger clone, so this may be a sequencing read error. The rearrangement links TRBV2 to TRBJ1-2; the D is unclear. Germline V gives CDR1 SNHLY, CDR2 FYNNEI. CDR3 length: 15 residues. V gave up 3 bases and J gave up 4 bases, with 15 bases separating them. As DNA, the CDR3 is TGTGCCAGCAGTGATACCATCTCTTCTCTCTATGGCTACACCTTC. Protein sequence: CASSDTISSLYGYTF.

This clonotype was counted many times. V gene TRBV7-2 combines with J gene TRBJ1-1, with D possibly matching TRBD1 (5 bases). Trimming stripped 5 bases from V and 9 bases from J, with 13 bases between. Germline CDR1 reads SGHTA; CDR2 reads FQGNSA. This CDR3 has 12 amino acids. The CDR3 coding sequence is TGTGCCAGCAGCCACGGGACGGCGCAAGCTTTCTTT. This codes for CASSHGTAQAFF. The variable domain in full, with the rest retrieved from reference TRBV7-2 and TRBJ1-1, is GAGVSQSPSNKVTEKGKDVELRCDPISGHTALYWYRQSLGQGLEFLIYFQGNSAPDKSGLPSDRFSAERTGGSVSTLTIQRTQQEDSAVYLCASSHGTAQAFFGQGTRLTVV.

The table lists this clonotype with many counts. CDR3 in DNA: TGCAGTGCTAGATCTACTAGCGGACGCACAGATACGCAGTATTTT. Translated, it gives CSARSTSGRTDTQYF. The chain recombines TRBV20-1 with TRBJ2-3; 8 nucleotides agree with TRBD2. Germline assignment: CDR1 DFQATT and CDR2 SNEGSKA (reference sequence). V shed 2 bases, J shed 1 base, and the junction held 5 bases outside the gene matches. The CDR3 is 15 residues long.

This clonotype was observed many times. V and J are TRBV6-6 and TRBJ2-7; D unclear. The germline CDR1 and CDR2 sequences are MNHNY and SVGAGI (reference sequence). CDR3 length: 14 amino acids. Trimming shortened V by 2 bases and J by 3 bases, and 11 bases separated the two germline ends. This CDR3 reads CASSYDRASYEQYF. Written as DNA, the CDR3 is TGTGCCAGCAGTTACGACCGGGCGAGCTACGAGCAGTACTTC.

Many counts were recorded for this clonotype. Here the CDR3 DNA reads TGTGCCAGCAGTTTATTAACTAGCGGCAACAATGAGCAGTTCTTC. It translates to CASSLLTSGNNEQFF. This chain uses TRBV12-3 or TRBV12-4 with TRBJ2-1; 8 nucleotides match TRBD2. This CDR3 contains 15 residues. Trimming at V came to 2 bases and at J to 5 bases, leaving 5 bases not matched to a gene.

To note about this clonotype: With a much larger clone just one base away, this may be a read error. The chain employs TRBV29-1 and TRBJ2-1; D gene ambiguous. Germline-derived CDR1 and CDR2 are SQVTM and ANQGSEA. The CDR3 has 12 residues. This CDR3 reads CSVAPLSDERFF. The CDR3 nucleotides are TGCAGCGTTGCCCCCCTATCCGATGAGCGGTTCTTC.

The CDR3 region is CASRPWTSPPYEQYF. CDR3 DNA: TGTGCCAGCAGGCCTTGGACTAGCCCGCCCTACGAGCAGTACTTC. V usage is TRBV5-4 and J usage is TRBJ2-7; 8 bases are shared with TRBD2. Germline V gives CDR1 SGHNT, CDR2 YYREEE (reference sequence). The CDR3 has 15 amino acids. Trimming removed 5 bases from V and 2 bases from J; junction bases left unmatched: 9. Full variable domain (missing parts from reference TRBV5-4 and TRBJ2-7): ETGVTQSPTHLIKTRGQQVTLRCSSQSGHNTVSWYQQALGQGPQFIFQYYREEENGRGNFPPRFSGLQFPNYSSELNVNALELDDSALYLCASRPWTSPPYEQYFGPGTRLTVT.

This clonotype was found many times. The chain is built from TRBV6-5 and TRBJ2-2, with 8 nucleotides matching TRBD1. The V gene end was trimmed by 6 bases and the J gene end by 1 base; junction bases not matched to a gene: 1. The CDR3 is 14 residues long. Germline loops: CDR1 MNHEY, CDR2 SVGAGI. The chain's CDR3 is CASSGTGNTGELFF. The DNA of the CDR3 is TGTGCCAGCAGCGGGACAGGGAACACCGGGGAGCTGTTTTTT.

Remarks on this clonotype: This may arise from a read error, as a much more abundant clone is one base away. The V call is TRBV20-1, the J call TRBJ1-4; weak D call: TRBD1 (5 bases). This CDR3 has 14 residues. Germline values: CDR1 DFQATT, CDR2 SNEGSKA (reference sequence). V lost 2 bases, J lost 5 bases, and 12 bases lay in between. CDR3 nucleotide sequence: TGCAGTGCTAGACGACCGACAGTGAATGAAAAACTGTTTTTT. This encodes CSARRPTVNEKLFF.

This clonotype was counted between two and nine times. The chain links TRBV3-1 to TRBJ1-1; no reliable D call. CDR3 length: 12 residues. Trimming stripped 2 bases from V and 3 bases from J, with 4 bases between. Germline CDR1 is LGHDT and CDR2 is YNNKEL (reference sequence). This chain's CDR3 is CASSQWDTEAFF. The CDR3 bases are TGTGCCAGCAGCCAATGGGACACTGAAGCTTTCTTT.

This clonotype was recorded at least ten times. The J gene is TRBJ2-6, the V gene TRBV5-1, with TRBD1 matching over 9 bases. Germline V gene data show CDR1 as SGHRS and CDR2 as YFSETQ. The ends lost 5 bases at V and 2 bases at J; junction bases unmatched: 14. The CDR3 runs to 19 residues. The CDR3 nucleotides read TGCGCCAGCAGTTCCCAACCCGGGACAGGGCTAACTGGGGCCAACGTCCTGACTTTC. Translation gives CASSSQPGTGLTGANVLTF.

The chain couples TRBV6-2 or TRBV6-3 to TRBJ1-5; no reliable D call. The CDR3 covers 13 residues. V lost 3 bases to trimming and J lost 5 bases, with 8 bases between them. In germline, CDR1 is MNHEY, CDR2 SVGEGT. The CDR3 DNA reads TGTGCCAGCAGTTATTGGGAAGATCAGCCCCAGCATTTT. This codes for CASSYWEDQPQHF.

This clonotype came up many times. The rearrangement links TRBV29-1 to TRBJ1-2; maybe TRBD1 (5 bases). The V gene's germline CDR1 is SQVTM and CDR2 ANQGSEA. The CDR3 extends over 12 amino acids. Trimming pared 7 bases from V and 2 bases from J, leaving 11 bases between. The CDR3 region has the DNA TGCAGCGCAGTGCCAGGGAACTATGGCTACACCTTC. Translation: CSAVPGNYGYTF.

The V and J genes are TRBV5-6 and TRBJ1-2; 7 bases fit TRBD1. The CDR3 covers 16 residues. Per the germline V gene, CDR1 is SGHDT and CDR2 is YYEEEE. The V gene end was trimmed by 4 bases and the J gene end by 0 bases; junction bases not matched to a gene: 9. CDR3 sequence: CASSQPGQRANYGYTF. CDR3 nucleotides: TGTGCCAGCAGCCAGCCGGGACAGAGAGCTAACTATGGCTACACCTTC.

This clonotype has ten or more counts. V gene TRBV6-1 combines with J gene TRBJ2-2; 8 bases map to TRBD2. Germline lookup yields CDR1 MNHNS and CDR2 SASEGT. The trim removed 4 bases at V and 7 bases at J, leaving 5 bases unmatched. This CDR3 has 14 residues. CDR3: CASSASGRVGELFF. In nucleotides, the CDR3 is TGTGCCAGCAGTGCGTCCGGGAGGGTCGGGGAGCTGTTTTTT.

This clonotype was recorded many times. This chain joins TRBV7-2 and TRBJ2-5, with TRBD2 matching 15 bases. This CDR3 has 16 residues. The ends lost 4 bases at V and 0 bases at J; junction bases unmatched: 0. CDR1 and CDR2 from the germline V gene are SGHTA and FQGNSA. CDR3 bases: TGTGCCAGCAGCTGGACTAGCGGGAGGGACCAAGAGACCCAGTACTTC. This gives the protein CASSWTSGRDQETQYF.

This clonotype was observed many times. This chain joins TRBV5-1 and TRBJ2-7; D remains unclear. V was clipped by 2 bases and J by 6 bases, with 9 bases between them. Germline V gene data show CDR1 as SGHRS and CDR2 as YFSETQ. This CDR3 spans 12 amino acids. CDR3 sequence reads: CASSLTAGEQYF. The DNA of the CDR3 is TGCGCCAGCAGCTTAACGGCTGGCGAGCAGTACTTC.